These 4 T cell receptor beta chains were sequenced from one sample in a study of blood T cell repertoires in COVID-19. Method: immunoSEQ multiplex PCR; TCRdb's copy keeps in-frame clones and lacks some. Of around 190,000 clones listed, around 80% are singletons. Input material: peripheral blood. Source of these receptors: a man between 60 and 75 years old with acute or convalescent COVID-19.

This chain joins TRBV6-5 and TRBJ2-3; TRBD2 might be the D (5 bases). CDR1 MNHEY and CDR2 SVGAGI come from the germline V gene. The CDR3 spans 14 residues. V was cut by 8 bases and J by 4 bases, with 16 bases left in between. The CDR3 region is CASLVGSSADTQYF. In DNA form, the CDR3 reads TGTGCCAGCCTTGTAGGGAGTAGCGCAGATACGCAGTATTTT.

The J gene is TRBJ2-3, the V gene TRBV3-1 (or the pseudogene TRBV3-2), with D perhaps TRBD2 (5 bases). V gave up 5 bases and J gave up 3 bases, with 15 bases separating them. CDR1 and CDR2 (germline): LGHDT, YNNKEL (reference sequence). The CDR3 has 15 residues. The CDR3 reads CASSYGLAPTDTQYF. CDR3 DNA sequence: TGTGCCAGCAGCTACGGACTTGCCCCGACAGATACGCAGTATTTT.

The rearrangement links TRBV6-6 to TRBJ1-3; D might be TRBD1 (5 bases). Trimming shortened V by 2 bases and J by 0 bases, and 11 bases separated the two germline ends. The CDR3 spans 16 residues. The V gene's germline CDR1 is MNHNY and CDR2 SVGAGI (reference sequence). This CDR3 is CASSYEGAYSGNTIYF. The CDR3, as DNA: TGTGCCAGCAGTTACGAAGGGGCTTACTCTGGAAACACCATATATTTT.

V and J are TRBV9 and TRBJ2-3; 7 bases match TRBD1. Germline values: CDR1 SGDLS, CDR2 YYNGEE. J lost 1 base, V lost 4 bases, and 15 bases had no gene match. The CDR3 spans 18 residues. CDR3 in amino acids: CASSLSRSFQGGTDTQYF. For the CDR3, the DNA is TGTGCCAGCAGCCTCTCCAGGAGTTTCCAGGGGGGCACAGATACGCAGTATTTT.